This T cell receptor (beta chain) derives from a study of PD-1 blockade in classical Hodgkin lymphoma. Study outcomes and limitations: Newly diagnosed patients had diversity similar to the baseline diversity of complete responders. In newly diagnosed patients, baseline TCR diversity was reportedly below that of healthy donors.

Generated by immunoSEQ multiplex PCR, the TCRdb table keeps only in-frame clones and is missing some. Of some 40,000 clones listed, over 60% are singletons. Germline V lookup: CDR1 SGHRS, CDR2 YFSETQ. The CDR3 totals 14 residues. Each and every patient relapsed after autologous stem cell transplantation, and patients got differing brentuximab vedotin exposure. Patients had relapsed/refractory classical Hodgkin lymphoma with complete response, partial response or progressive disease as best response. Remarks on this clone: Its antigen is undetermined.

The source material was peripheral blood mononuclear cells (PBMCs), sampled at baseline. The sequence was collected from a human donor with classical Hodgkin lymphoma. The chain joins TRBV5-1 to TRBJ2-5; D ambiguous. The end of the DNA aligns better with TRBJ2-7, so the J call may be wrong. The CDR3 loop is CASSLEGMPYEQYF. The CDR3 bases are TGCGCCAGCAGCTTGGAAGGAATGCCCTACGAGCAGTACTTC.